This entry concerns a single TCR beta chain. The PCR was carried out with 60 Vbeta primers and 13 Jbeta primers. Assay: immunoSEQ multiplex PCR; the TCRdb copy retains only in-frame clones and omits some. The sample holds over 150,000 clones, 65% to 85% seen once. The data were taken from a study of cytomegalovirus exposure and HLA in healthy donors. Between the trimmed V and J ends, which lost 5 bases and 1 base, there was a span of 8 bases. CDR1 is SGHAT and CDR2 is FQNNGV in the germline V gene. CDR3 length: 13 amino acids. Sequenced: PBMCs. This sequence was found in a man aged 60-69 years in good health and CMV-seronegative. The rearrangement uses TRBV11-2 and TRBJ1-2; TRBD1 is a possible D gene (5 bases). The CDR3 loop reads CASSPRVNYGYTF. The CDR3 coding sequence is TGTGCCAGCAGCCCCAGGGTTAACTATGGCTACACCTTC.